These T cell receptor beta chains were read from a single sample in a study of cytomegalovirus exposure and HLA in healthy donors. Repertoires were generated with immunoSEQ multiplex PCR, while TCRdb's copy carries only in-frame clones and drops some. The sample contains approximately 150,000 clones, approximately 79% of which appear only once. What was sequenced was PBMCs. The receptor set was obtained from a middle-aged man in good health and CMV-seropositive. Each CDR3 is given with its conserved first and last residue. D genes are given only for firm matches. Size is stated for part of the rows, as once, few or many counts, or as a class when the clone is expanded.

size,V,J,D,DNA,CDR3
-,TRBV29-1,TRBJ2-7,TRBD2,TGCAGCGTTGAAGGGACTAGCCGCTACGAGCAGTACTTC,CSVEGTSRYEQYF
-,TRBV6-1,TRBJ1-4,-,TGTGCCAGCAGTGAAGCGGGGAAAGGGGCCATCAAGGGTGAAAAACTGTTTTTT,CASSEAGKGAIKGEKLFF
once,TRBV27,TRBJ2-1,TRBD1,TGTGCCAGTAAAACAGGACAGGGGAGGAGTGAGCAGTTCTTC,CASKTGQGRSEQFF
-,TRBV11-2,TRBJ2-7,-,TGTGCCAGCAGCCAGTCTAGCTCCTCAGGCTCCTACGAGCAGTACTTC,CASSQSSSSGSYEQYF
-,TRBV27,TRBJ1-2,-,TGTGCCAGCAGTTCATTTTCGGGGGATAACTATGGCTACACCTTC,CASSSFSGDNYGYTF
-,TRBV7-3,TRBJ1-6,-,TGTGCCAGCAGCTTAAGTAGCTCCTATAATTCACCCCTCCACTTT,CASSLSSSYNSPLHF
-,TRBV19,TRBJ2-7,-,TGTGCCAGTAGTAACCGCTTTTCGACAACGAGCTACGAGCAGTACTTC,CASSNRFSTTSYEQYF
-,TRBV9,TRBJ2-5,TRBD2,TGTGCCAGCAGCCCGGGACTAGCGGGAGCTGGAGAGACCCAGTACTTC,CASSPGLAGAGETQYF
-,TRBV5-6,TRBJ2-5,TRBD2,TGTGCCAGCAGCCGTAAACTAGCGGGAACAGAGACCCAGTACTTC,CASSRKLAGTETQYF
-,TRBV11-2,TRBJ2-1,TRBD2,TGTGCCAGCAGCTTAAGAGCGGGGACGGCCGGTGAGCAGTTCTTC,CASSLRAGTAGEQFF
-,TRBV28,TRBJ2-4,-,TGTGCCAGCAGTTTATTGCGAAACATTCAGTACTTC,CASSLLRNIQYF
-,TRBV18,TRBJ1-5,TRBD1,TGTGCCAGCTCACAAAACAGGGGGGGAAGCAATCAGCCCCAGCATTTT,CASSQNRGGSNQPQHF
-,TRBV10-3,TRBJ1-1,TRBD1,TGTGCCATCACTCCCGGACAGGACGCCCGGAACACTGAAGCTTTCTTT,CAITPGQDARNTEAFF
few,TRBV10-3,TRBJ2-7,-,TGTGCCATCAAGGACAGCTCCTACGAGCAGTACTTC,CAIKDSSYEQYF
-,TRBV2,TRBJ2-5,-,TGTGCCGGTTCCGGAGTTTTGGAGGAGACCCAGTACTTC,CAGSGVLEETQYF
-,TRBV11-3,TRBJ1-4,TRBD1,TGTGCCAGCAGCCACGGGCGGCCAGGGGGGAATGAAAAACTGTTTTTT,CASSHGRPGGNEKLFF
-,TRBV6-1,TRBJ1-1,-,TGTGCCAGTAGAGGGGGCACTGAAGCTTTCTTT,CASRGGTEAFF
-,TRBV7-2,TRBJ1-2,-,TGTGCCAGCAGCTTATTTTCGGGGGGGGCGCTGAGGGATGGCTACACCTTC,CASSLFSGGALRDGYTF
-,TRBV15,TRBJ2-2,-,TGTGCCACCACTCCGGGACATAGGACCCTTGCGAACACCGGGGAGCTGTTTTTT,CATTPGHRTLANTGELFF
few,TRBV6-1,TRBJ2-5,TRBD1,TGTGCTTCAGGGGGCGGAGGAAGTCAAGAGACCCAGTACTTC,CASGGGGSQETQYF
-,TRBV9,TRBJ2-2,TRBD2,TGTGCCAGCAGCTCACGCGGGAGACCAGGGAGCGGGGAGCTGTTTTTT,CASSSRGRPGSGELFF
-,TRBV5-1,TRBJ2-1,-,TGCGCCAGCAGCCTCGGACTGTTCGAGCAGTTCTTC,CASSLGLFEQFF
-,TRBV11-2,TRBJ1-1,-,TGTGCCAGCAGCGGTGGGACCGGCGGCGGGGCGGGCACTGAAGCTTTCTTT,CASSGGTGGGAGTEAFF
-,TRBV15,TRBJ2-7,TRBD2,TGTGCCACCAGCAGAGATTTCCCCGGGAGGGCCCCGTACGAGCAGTACTTC,CATSRDFPGRAPYEQYF
-,TRBV4-1,TRBJ2-6,TRBD1,TGCGCCAGCAGCCAAGTGGGACAGGGACCATCTGGGGCCAACGTCCTGACTTTC,CASSQVGQGPSGANVLTF
-,TRBV5-1,TRBJ2-3,TRBD2,TGCGCCAGCCAGACTAGCGGGAGTGCGGATACGCAGTATTTT,CASQTSGSADTQYF
few,TRBV18,TRBJ1-1,TRBD1,TGTGCCAGCTCACCCCAGGGGGGGAACACTGAAGCTTTCTTT,CASSPQGGNTEAFF
few,TRBV5-1,TRBJ1-2,-,TGCGCCAGCAGCGACACAGGGTCGCGTGGCTACACCTTC,CASSDTGSRGYTF
-,TRBV5-1,TRBJ2-5,TRBD1,TGCGCCAGCAGCTTGTCAGGGGGCCAAGAGACCCAGTACTTC,CASSLSGGQETQYF
once,TRBV25-1,TRBJ2-3,TRBD1,TGTGCCAGCAGTGAATCGGCCGGGACAGGATTCACAGATACGCAGTATTTT,CASSESAGTGFTDTQYF
-,TRBV7-3,TRBJ2-3,TRBD2,TGTGCCAGCAGCTTAAAAGGTAGCGGGAAGGTCACAGATACGCAGTATTTT,CASSLKGSGKVTDTQYF
-,TRBV29-1,TRBJ2-7,TRBD1,TGCAGCGCCAGACAGGGGGCGACCTACGAGCAGTACTTC,CSARQGATYEQYF
once,TRBV6-5,TRBJ1-1,-,TGTGCCAGCAGTGAAAGGGGGACGAACACTGAAGCTTTCTTT,CASSERGTNTEAFF
few,TRBV28,TRBJ1-6,-,TGTGCCAGCAGTTTTGACAGGACCTATAATTCACCCCTCCACTTT,CASSFDRTYNSPLHF
-,TRBV25-1,TRBJ2-1,TRBD2,TGTGCCAGCAGTAGACGGACTAGCGGGAGGGCCGCGGAGCAGTTCTTC,CASSRRTSGRAAEQFF
-,TRBV25-1,TRBJ2-1,-,TGTGCCAGCAGTGAGCAGACTCTGGATTACAATGAGCAGTTCTTC,CASSEQTLDYNEQFF
-,TRBV9,TRBJ2-5,TRBD2,TGTGCCAGCAGCGGGGGGGGGACCCAGTACTTC,CASSGGGTQYF
-,TRBV6-1,TRBJ1-2,-,TGTGCCAGCAGTGAACAGGGCTATGGCTACACCTTC,CASSEQGYGYTF
-,TRBV19,TRBJ2-5,-,TGTGCCAGTGGTCCTCGGGAACAAGAGACCCAGTACTTC,CASGPREQETQYF
few,TRBV5-1,TRBJ2-1,-,TGCGCCAGTTCTTCAGGGCTATACAATGAGCAGTTCTTC,CASSSGLYNEQFF
-,TRBV9,TRBJ2-1,-,TGTGCCAGCAGCGTAGGAGGTTCGTACAATGAGCAGTTCTTC,CASSVGGSYNEQFF
-,TRBV7-9,TRBJ1-1,-,TGTGCCAGCAGCTTAGTAGACAGTATGAACACTGAAGCTTTCTTT,CASSLVDSMNTEAFF
few,TRBV6-6,TRBJ2-1,-,TGTGCCAGCAGTAAAGGACAGTCACTTAATGAGCAGTTCTTC,CASSKGQSLNEQFF
-,TRBV18,TRBJ2-2,-,TGTGCCAGCTCACCAAGACATAACACCGGGGAGCTGTTTTTT,CASSPRHNTGELFF
-,TRBV19,TRBJ1-1,-,TGTGCCAGTACCCGGGAGGAAGACACTGAAGCTTTCTTT,CASTREEDTEAFF
-,TRBV6-1,TRBJ2-7,TRBD1,TGTGCCAGCAGTGAAGCGGTTGGACAGGACTACGAGCAGTACTTC,CASSEAVGQDYEQYF
few,TRBV5-4,TRBJ2-1,-,TGTGCCAGCAGCCCGGACGGCGGGGTGGCCTACAATGAGCAGTTCTTC,CASSPDGGVAYNEQFF
-,TRBV5-6,TRBJ2-5,TRBD1,TGTGCCAGCAGCATGCCAGGGGGAAGTCAAGAGACCCAGTACTTC,CASSMPGGSQETQYF